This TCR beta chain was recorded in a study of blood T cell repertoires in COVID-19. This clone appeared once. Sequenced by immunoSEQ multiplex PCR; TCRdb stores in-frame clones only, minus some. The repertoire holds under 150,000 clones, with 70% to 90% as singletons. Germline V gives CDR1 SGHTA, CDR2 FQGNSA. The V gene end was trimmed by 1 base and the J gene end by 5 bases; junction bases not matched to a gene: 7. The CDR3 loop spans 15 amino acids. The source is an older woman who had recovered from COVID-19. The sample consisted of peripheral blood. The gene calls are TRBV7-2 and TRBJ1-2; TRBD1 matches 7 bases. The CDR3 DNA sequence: TGTGCCAGCAGCTTAGAGGGGGCGATTTGGTATGGCTACACCTTC. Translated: CASSLEGAIWYGYTF.